This TCR beta chain was sequenced during a study of cytomegalovirus exposure and HLA in healthy donors. Study results and limitations: Association of approximately 18,000 TCR beta sequences with HLA alleles was found at 0.05 false discovery rate in a later analysis. According to reports, the classifier identified cytomegalovirus status with high specificity and sensitivity. A later analysis, which compared TCR beta chains of equal frequency, found the HLA-associated ones more clonally expanded.

The PCR ran on 60 Vbeta and 13 Jbeta primers. Measured with immunoSEQ multiplex PCR; TCRdb has only the in-frame clones, and not every one. This repertoire shows under 150,000 clones, roughly 79% found once; its top ten account for around 2.5%. Concerning this clone: What it recognizes is unknown. The junction differs from germline at one of its ends, possibly a read error.

The CDR3 totals 17 residues. CDR1 is KGHSH and CDR2 is LQKENI in the germline V gene. This chain connects TRBV18 to TRBJ1-2; possibly TRBD1 for D (5 bases). Sequencing used PBMCs. The clonotype was recovered from a boy younger than 10 in good health and CMV-seronegative. The CDR3 loop reads CASSPREPTGFNYGYPF. The CDR3 coding sequence is TGTGCCAGCTCACCCCGAGAACCCACAGGTTTTAACTATGGCTACCCCTTC.